This entry features one T cell receptor (beta chain) sequence. The antigen is undetermined. A junction boundary mismatches the germline segment, possibly from a read error. The CDR3 has 19 residues. Germline V gene lookup returns CDR1 SGHTS and CDR2 YDEGEE. Amplification of TCR beta CDR3 from genomic DNA used two-round multiplex PCR. Used in first-round PCR were primers specific to each TRBV and TRBJ gene. MiXCR was run by TCRdb on the multiplex PCR reads, yielding one entry per CDR3 protein. The sample has about 34,000 distinct CDR3 sequences, under 40% seen once. These data belong to a study of prognosis after radiotherapy for stage I lung cancer. In the study overall: Individuals diagnosed with stage I non-small cell lung cancer underwent enrollment between 2018 and January 2019. The non-small cell lung cancer patients were all regarded as unsuitable for surgery on medical grounds. Study observations and caveats: Unique TCR clone counts fell after stereotactic body radiation therapy, median around 10,000 versus 6,900.

This sequence originates from a donor of 50 years or more with non-small cell lung cancer. The chain is built from TRBV5-8 and TRBJ1-4; 8 bases match TRBD1. The sample in question was PBMCs, obtained before or after stereotactic body radiation therapy (not recorded which). The CDR3 sequence is CAGSLVDRVVWKGHEKLFF. CDR3 nucleotides: TGTGCCGGCAGCTTGGTGGACAGGGTTGTTTGGAAGGGGCATGAAAAACTGTTTTTT. Using reference TRBV5-8 and TRBJ1-4 for the parts outside the CDR3, the full variable domain is EAGVTQSPTHLIKTRGQQATLRCSPISGHTSVYWYQQALGLGLQFLLWYDEGEERNRGNFPPRFSGRQFPNYSSELNVNALELEDSALYLCAGSLVDRVVWKGHEKLFFGSGTQLSVL.